These 7 T cell receptor beta chains came from one sample sequenced in a study of T cell responses to AZD1222 COVID-19 vaccine. Some clones are missing from TCRdb's copy, which holds only in-frame ones; the method was immunoSEQ multiplex PCR. The sample has roughly 21,000 clones; around 82% are singletons. The sample here was peripheral blood, taken on day 0 of AZD1222 vaccination. These receptors were taken from an adult in good health.

The rearrangement links TRBV4-1 to TRBJ1-6; 10 nucleotides agree with TRBD1. V trimming: 0 bases; J trimming: 9 bases; junction bases outside the gene matches: 20. The CDR3 extends over 21 amino acids. Per germline, CDR1 MGHRA and CDR2 YSYEKL. The CDR3 loop is CASSQDFKGDRGQSMGSPLHF. In nucleotides, the CDR3 is TGCGCCAGCAGCCAAGACTTTAAAGGAGACAGGGGGCAGAGTATGGGTTCACCCCTCCACTTT.

The CDR3: CASSGWGTGAYVLHF. The CDR3 DNA is TGTGCCAGCTCCGGATGGGGGACAGGGGCTTACGTCCTCCACTTT. The chain couples TRBV18 to TRBJ1-6, with 10 bases fitting TRBD1. The CDR3 totals 15 residues. V trimming: 6 bases; J trimming: 15 bases; junction bases outside the gene matches: 14. Germline CDR1 and CDR2: KGHSH and LQKENI.

V usage is TRBV5-6 and J usage is TRBJ1-1; D gene unclear. The CDR3 extends over 15 amino acids. Trimming shortened V by 2 bases and J by 3 bases, and 14 bases separated the two germline ends. The germline CDR1 and CDR2 sequences are SGHDT and YYEEEE. Here the CDR3 DNA reads TGTGCCAGCAGCTTCTCGGGCAGAAGAGACACTGAAGCTTTCTTT. Translation gives CASSFSGRRDTEAFF.

By proportion, this clone is medium-sized (0.01 to 0.1%). The genes are TRBV7-9 and TRBJ1-1; no firm D call. Germline loops: CDR1 SEHNR, CDR2 FQNEAQ (reference sequence). The CDR3 consists of 13 residues. V lost 1 base and J lost 4, with 7 bases in between. CDR3 loop: CASSLGSGTEAFF. The CDR3 DNA is TGTGCCAGCAGCTTAGGGTCCGGCACTGAAGCTTTCTTT.

The chain joins TRBV30 to TRBJ1-1; 8 nucleotides line up with TRBD1. Germline CDR1 is GTSNPN and CDR2 is SVGIG (reference sequence). The trim removed 3 bases at V and 5 bases at J, leaving 8 bases unmatched. CDR3 length: 14 residues. The CDR3 region has the DNA TGTGCCTGGAGCGACGGACAGGGTGTAACTGAAGCTTTCTTT. Translating it yields CAWSDGQGVTEAFF.

This clone was recorded once. The chain combines TRBV7-2 with TRBJ2-5; D remains ambiguous. Looked up from germline, CDR1 is SGHTA and CDR2 is FQGNSA. The CDR3 runs 14 residues. The ends were cut back, 4 bases at V and 0 bases at J, with 9 bases in the middle. The CDR3, as DNA: TGTGCCAGCAGCTCGGGTTGGAACCAAGAGACCCAGTACTTC. Its translation: CASSSGWNQETQYF.

The chain carries TRBV6-1 and TRBJ2-3; no firm D call. The germline CDR1 and CDR2 sequences are MNHNS and SASEGT. Trimming removed 0 bases from V and 1 base from J, with 8 bases in between. CDR3 length equals 15 residues. The CDR3 sequence: CASSEAYGRTDTQYF. CDR3 sequence (DNA): TGTGCCAGCAGTGAAGCGTACGGCCGCACAGATACGCAGTATTTT.